This TCR beta chain originates from a study of blood T cell repertoires in COVID-19. In the study overall: The United States, Italy and Spain were the sources of the acute and convalescent COVID-19 samples. Nucleic acid was either cDNA or gDNA, and it came from T cells, B-cell-depleted T cells, or PBMCs.

Authors' analysis steps: Amplification from reference gene primers served as the basis for estimated nucleated cell counts. Profiling relied on immunoSEQ multiplex PCR, and the TCRdb table lists in-frame clones only, not all of them. V, J and clone size derive from that table, while D and trimming were established from the DNA sequence. Counted here are roughly 250,000 clones, about four fifths occurring once; the ten biggest clones make up 9.6%. The CDR3 runs to 15 residues. With 1 base removed from V and 8 bases from J, the gap between germline ends came to 15 bases. CDR1 is SGHTA, CDR2 FQGNSA, per germline.

The TCR originated in a woman of 80 years or more with acute or convalescent COVID-19. J is TRBJ2-1 and V is TRBV7-2, with D maybe TRBD2 (5 bases). Sequencing was done on a sample of peripheral blood. DNA of the CDR3: TGTGCCAGCAGCTTAGGTGGACTGGACTTGGATGAGCAGTTCTTC. It specifies CASSLGGLDLDEQFF.